Listed here are 9 T cell receptor beta chains from one sample, sequenced in a study of T cells in Graves' hyperthyroidism and ophthalmopathy. Using RNA transcripts as the source, TCR beta CDR3 regions were amplified. HTBI primers drove first-round RT-PCR of the TCR CDR3. TCRdb re-called the multiplex PCR reads through MiXCR, storing one row per CDR3 protein. The data show roughly 630,000 distinct CDR3 sequences, with 15% to 18% seen just once and under 8% held by the top ten. Sequenced material: blood. The receptor set was obtained from a woman aged 25 to 39 with Graves' hyperthyroidism.

This clonotype was seen ten or more times. This rearrangement joins TRBV20-1 to TRBJ2-4; TRBD2 matches 7 bases. The germline V gene has CDR1 DFQATT and CDR2 SNEGSKA (reference sequence). The CDR3 consists of 14 residues. The trim removed 0 bases at V and 5 bases at J, leaving 4 bases unmatched. The CDR3 bases are TGCAGTGCTAGAGAGACTAGCTCGCAAAACATTCAGTACTTC. It encodes CSARETSSQNIQYF.

The chain couples TRBV6-2 or TRBV6-3 to TRBJ1-2; TRBD1 aligns across 7 bases. With 6 bases clipped from V and 0 bases from J, the junction kept 7 bases outside the gene matches. From germline, CDR1 is MNHEY and CDR2 SVGEGT. This CDR3 is 15 amino acids long. CDR3 DNA: TGTGCCAGCAGAGATACCGGGACAGCTAACTATGGCTACACCTTC. Translated, it gives CASRDTGTANYGYTF.

The V gene is TRBV5-8, the J gene TRBJ1-2; D perhaps matches TRBD1 (5 bases). The CDR3 runs 14 residues. The V end lost 0 bases, the J end lost 8 bases, and 14 bases lay between the germline ends. Germline V gene sequence: CDR1 SGHTS, CDR2 YDEGEE. CDR3 sequence: CASSLAGGNRGYTF. The CDR3 nucleotides are TGTGCCAGCAGCTTGGCCGGGGGGAACCGCGGCTACACCTTC.

This chain uses TRBV5-1 with TRBJ2-5; D is uncertain. V was cut by 0 bases and J by 5 bases, with 8 bases left in between. This CDR3 has 13 residues. The V gene's germline CDR1 is SGHRS and CDR2 YFSETQ. CDR3 amino acids: CASSLAARETQYF. CDR3 bases: TGCGCCAGCAGCTTGGCGGCGCGCGAGACCCAGTACTTC.

The V call is TRBV2, the J call TRBJ2-1; possibly TRBD2 for D (6 bases). V gave up 8 bases and J gave up 6 bases, with 14 bases separating them. The CDR3 is 13 residues long. Per germline, CDR1 SNHLY and CDR2 FYNNEI. The CDR3 DNA is TGTGCCAGCTTGAGACTAGGGTCCAATGAGCAGTTCTTC. Its translation: CASLRLGSNEQFF. Filled out from reference TRBV2 and TRBJ2-1, the complete variable domain reads EPEVTQTPSHQVTQMGQEVILRCVPISNHLYFYWYRQILGQKVEFLVSFYNNEISEKSEIFDDQFSVERPDGSNFTLKIRSTKLEDSAMYFCASLRLGSNEQFFGPGTRLTVL.

Concerning this clonotype itself: One base away lies a much larger clone, so this may be a sequencing read error. This sequence joins TRBV30 and TRBJ2-1; 9 bases match TRBD2. The J call may not be correct, given that the DNA end is closer to TRBJ2-7. The CDR3 totals 16 residues. Looked up from germline, CDR1 is GTSNPN and CDR2 is SVGIG (reference sequence). The CDR3 spells CAWSVKASGTYNEQYF. The CDR3 nucleotides are TGTGCCTGGAGTGTAAAGGCTAGCGGGACCTACAATGAGCAGTACTTC.

This clonotype occurred many times. This sequence joins TRBV9 and TRBJ2-1; 7 nucleotides agree with TRBD2. Germline V lookup: CDR1 SGDLS, CDR2 YYNGEE. Trimming removed 3 bases from V and 4 bases from J; junction bases left unmatched: 13. The CDR3 is 17 amino acids. CDR3 protein: CASSATGSAGLYNEQFF. The CDR3 DNA is TGTGCCAGCAGCGCGACGGGGTCAGCGGGACTGTACAATGAGCAGTTCTTC.

This clonotype was counted many times. The chain recombines TRBV3-1 with TRBJ2-1; the D is unclear. The germline V and J ends were trimmed by 3 bases and 4 bases, with 7 bases remaining between them. Looked up from germline, CDR1 is LGHDT and CDR2 is YNNKEL (reference sequence). This CDR3 is built from 13 residues. The CDR3 reads CASSHSLYNEQFF. The CDR3 DNA follows: TGTGCCAGCAGCCATAGTCTTTACAATGAGCAGTTCTTC.

Note on this clonotype: The junction differs from germline at one of its ends, possibly a read error. J is TRBJ2-1 and V is TRBV5-1, with a tentative D call TRBD2 (6 bases). The CDR3 spans 15 residues. Germline V gene data show CDR1 as SGHRS and CDR2 as YFSETQ. Here the CDR3 DNA reads TGCGCCAGCAGCCCCTTTGAGGGAGGTGGCAATGAGCAGTCCTTC. This codes for CASSPFEGGGNEQSF.